This passage covers 32 T cell receptor beta chains from one sample sequenced in a study of CD8 T cells in ankylosing spondylitis. TCRdb ran MiXCR on the 5' RACE reads and lists one entry per CDR3 protein. The sample holds fewer than 350,000 distinct CDR3 sequences, under 14% seen once. Sequences were obtained from blood, either unsorted or a sorted T cell fraction (not recorded which). The source of these receptors is a female donor with ankylosing spondylitis or in good health (not recorded which).

This clonotype was counted many times. The V gene is TRBV7-8, the J gene TRBJ2-2; 9 positions agree with TRBD2. The CDR3 has 15 amino acids. V lost 5 bases to trimming and J lost 4 bases; unmatched junction nucleotides: 5. Per the germline V gene, CDR1 is SGHVS and CDR2 is FQNEAQ. For the CDR3, the DNA is TGTGCCAGCAGCATTAGCGGGGGTAGCACCGGGGAGCTGTTTTTT. Protein: CASSISGGSTGELFF. Looking up the rest from reference TRBV7-8 and TRBJ2-2 gives the full variable domain: GAGVSQSPRYKVAKRGQDVALRCDPISGHVSLFWYQQALGQGPEFLTYFQNEAQLDKSGLPSDRFFAERPEGSVSTLKIQRTQQEDSAVYLCASSISGGSTGELFFGEGSRLTVL.

This clonotype has just one count. The chain links TRBV6-5 to TRBJ1-5; D might be TRBD1 (6 bases). Deletions cut 2 bases from V and 3 bases from J, with 8 bases between. CDR3 size: 14 residues. Germline lookup yields CDR1 MNHEY and CDR2 SVGAGI. The CDR3 coding sequence is TGTGCCAGCAGTTACGGACAGAACAATCAGCCCCAGCATTTT. It is translated as CASSYGQNNQPQHF.

This clonotype was observed many times. The chain has TRBV20-1 and TRBJ1-2; 10 bases match TRBD1. Germline loops: CDR1 DFQATT, CDR2 SNEGSKA (reference sequence). V was clipped by 2 bases and J by 1 base; unmatched bases: 4. The CDR3 has 15 amino acids. The CDR3 nucleotides are TGCAGTGCTAGATTAAGGGACAGGGGTAACTATGGCTACACCTTC. Translated: CSARLRDRGNYGYTF.

The chain has TRBV7-9 and TRBJ2-1; 12 bases are shared with TRBD2. V lost 5 bases to trimming and J lost 16 bases; unmatched junction nucleotides: 12. The CDR3 is 14 residues long. The V gene's germline CDR1 is SEHNR and CDR2 FQNEAQ (reference sequence). The chain's CDR3 is CASSPSGGVSSGFF. In nucleotides, the CDR3 is TGTGCCAGCAGCCCTAGCGGGGGGGTCTCCTCAGGATTCTTC.

This clonotype was seen a few times. At one boundary the junction diverges from the germline segment, which might be a read error. The chain has TRBV28 and TRBJ2-4; D gene ambiguous. Germline V lookup: CDR1 MDHEN, CDR2 SYDVKM. The CDR3 sequence is 12 residues long. CDR3 sequence reads: CASSPPGRPLLF. The CDR3 DNA reads TGTGCCAGCAGTCCACCGGGCCGGCCCCTACTCTTC.

This clonotype was recorded at least ten times. The chain uses TRBV6-5 and TRBJ2-7; D might be TRBD1 or TRBD2, each matching 6 bases. The V gene's germline CDR1 is MNHEY and CDR2 SVGAGI. Trimming removed 2 bases at V and 0 bases at J, with 11 bases between. The CDR3 runs to 15 residues. CDR3 sequence reads: CASSYQRGDSYEQYF. Written as DNA, the CDR3 is TGTGCCAGCAGTTACCAGAGGGGGGACTCCTACGAGCAGTACTTC.

This clonotype was observed many times. The chain links TRBV9 to TRBJ2-5; D might be TRBD2 (6 bases). Germline-derived CDR1 and CDR2 are SGDLS and YYNGEE. V was clipped by 2 bases and J by 0 bases, with 8 bases between them. CDR3 size: 14 residues. This CDR3 is CASSVGLHQETQYF. As DNA, the CDR3 is TGTGCCAGCAGCGTGGGACTTCACCAAGAGACCCAGTACTTC.

This clonotype has just a few counts. The CDR3 reads CASSSDGKVSGMGYNEQFF. The CDR3 DNA reads TGTGCCAGCAGTTCGGACGGAAAAGTATCGGGAATGGGATACAATGAGCAGTTCTTC. This chain links TRBV27 with TRBJ2-1; tentatively, D is TRBD2 (5 bases). Germline loops: CDR1 MNHEY, CDR2 SMNVEV (reference sequence). This CDR3 region has 19 residues. The V gene lost 4 bases and the J gene lost 4 bases, with 26 bases spanning the gap.

The chain is built from TRBV20-1 and TRBJ1-1; D not certain. This CDR3 contains 12 residues. Trimming left V 1 base short and J 4 bases short, with 7 bases between. Germline assignment: CDR1 DFQATT and CDR2 SNEGSKA (reference sequence). CDR3 in amino acids: CSARVRITEAFF. The CDR3 DNA is TGCAGTGCTAGAGTTAGGATCACTGAAGCTTTCTTT.

This CDR3 reads CASSNPGGVKYF. The CDR3, as DNA: TGTGCCAGCAGTAATCCCGGCGGGGTCAAGTACTTC. The rearrangement links TRBV28 to TRBJ2-5, with a possible D match to TRBD2 (6 bases). CDR1 is MDHEN, CDR2 SYDVKM, per germline. V dropped 5 bases and J dropped 12 bases, with 16 bases sitting between them. CDR3 length: 12 residues.

This clonotype was found many times. This chain joins TRBV7-2 and TRBJ1-2; D gene unclear. V lost 2 bases and J 7 bases, leaving 11 bases between the germline ends. Germline values: CDR1 SGHTA, CDR2 FQGNSA. CDR3 length equals 13 residues. The CDR3 DNA sequence: TGTGCCAGCAGCTTATCCCCGGGTGGTGGCTACACCTTC. Residues: CASSLSPGGGYTF.

This clonotype occurred many times. The genes are TRBV6-1 and TRBJ1-6, with 9 positions matching TRBD1. The V gene end was trimmed by 5 bases and the J gene end by 8 bases; junction bases not matched to a gene: 4. The CDR3 spans 14 residues. Germline values: CDR1 MNHNS, CDR2 SASEGT. CDR3 in amino acids: CASSLGQGYSPLHF. The DNA of the CDR3 is TGTGCCAGCAGTCTCGGACAGGGGTATTCACCCCTCCACTTT.

This clonotype was detected a few times. The chain is built from TRBV20-1 and TRBJ2-5; 8 bases are a match to TRBD2. Trimming took 4 bases from V and 4 from J; bases not matched to a gene: 14. The V gene's germline CDR1 is DFQATT and CDR2 SNEGSKA (reference sequence). The CDR3 totals 16 residues. The DNA of the CDR3 is TGCAGTGCTAAGGGAGGATGGCGGGAGGTCGGAGAGACCCAGTACTTC. This codes for CSAKGGWREVGETQYF.

This clonotype was seen many times. V gene TRBV5-6 combines with J gene TRBJ2-3; TRBD2 matches 11 bases. The CDR3 runs 15 residues. J gave up 4 bases and V 4 bases, and 5 bases lay outside the gene matches. CDR1 and CDR2 from the germline V gene are SGHDT and YYEEEE. The CDR3 bases are TGTGCCAGCAGCGCTAGCGGGGGGTTTGCAGATACGCAGTATTTT. Translating gives CASSASGGFADTQYF. The full variable domain, with the rest looked up from reference TRBV5-6 and TRBJ2-3, is DAGVTQSPTHLIKTRGQQVTLRCSPKSGHDTVSWYQQALGQGPQFIFQYYEEEERQRGNFPDRFSGHQFPNYSSELNVNALLLGDSALYLCASSASGGFADTQYFGPGTRLTVL.

This clonotype has ten or more counts. This rearrangement joins TRBV6-4 to TRBJ2-3; D may match TRBD1 or TRBD2 (5 bases each). The length of the CDR3 is 14 residues. Germline V gene sequence: CDR1 MRHNA, CDR2 SNTAGT. Trimming removed 5 bases at V and 0 bases at J, with 9 bases between. The CDR3 DNA reads TGTGCCAGCAGTTTCCGGGACAGCACAGATACGCAGTATTTT. Amino acids: CASSFRDSTDTQYF.

This clonotype was picked up many times. The V and J genes are TRBV20-1 and TRBJ1-5; 8 positions match TRBD1. The V and J ends lost 5 bases and 5 bases, in that order; junction bases with no gene match: 8. The CDR3 covers 14 residues. Germline-derived CDR1 and CDR2 are DFQATT and SNEGSKA (reference sequence). DNA for the CDR3: TGCAGTGCTTTAGTCGGACAGGGCGATCAGCCCCAGCATTTT. It is translated as CSALVGQGDQPQHF.

In its sample, this clonotype was seen many times. This chain joins TRBV20-1 and TRBJ1-5; possibly TRBD1 for D (6 bases). Germline-derived CDR1 and CDR2 are DFQATT and SNEGSKA (reference sequence). V lost 4 bases to trimming and J lost 3 bases, with 16 bases between them. This CDR3 spans 15 amino acids. CDR3 nucleotides: TGCAGTGCTACAAATCAACAGGGTTACAATCAGCCCCAGCATTTT. Encoded protein: CSATNQQGYNQPQHF.

This clonotype was detected ten times or more. This chain uses TRBV5-1 with TRBJ2-5; possible D gene TRBD1, 6 bases. V lost 0 bases and J 4 bases, leaving 13 bases between the germline ends. From germline, CDR1 is SGHRS and CDR2 YFSETQ. This CDR3 spans 15 amino acids. The CDR3 DNA reads as TGCGCCAGCAGCTTGGAAGGGATAGGGGGAGAGACCCAGTACTTC. Protein product: CASSLEGIGGETQYF.

This clonotype appeared many times. This rearrangement joins TRBV7-2 to TRBJ2-5; 8 bases map to TRBD2. CDR1 and CDR2 from the germline V gene are SGHTA and FQGNSA. With V trimmed by 2 bases and J by 5 bases, 7 bases remained unmatched. This CDR3 is 15 amino acids long. CDR3 in DNA: TGTGCCAGCAGCTTACCGGGGGGGCCGTGGGAGACCCAGTACTTC. Translated, it gives CASSLPGGPWETQYF.

This clonotype was detected only a few times. The chain carries TRBV7-8 and TRBJ2-1, with D possibly being TRBD1 (6 bases). The CDR3 spans 16 residues. Germline V CDR1 and CDR2: SGHVS, FQNEAQ. Trimming cost V 3 bases and J 5 bases, with 17 bases left between them. The CDR3 DNA reads TGTGCCAGCAGCTTGGTGGAACGGACAGTCAACAATGAGCAGTTCTTC. It is translated as CASSLVERTVNNEQFF.

In its sample, this clonotype was seen a few times. The CDR3 coding sequence is TGCGCCAGCAGCTTGGCGGGGGAGGCTAATGAAAAACTGTTTTTT. Translation: CASSLAGEANEKLFF. This sequence joins TRBV5-1 and TRBJ1-4; D is possibly TRBD1 (5 bases). Trimming shortened V by 0 bases and J by 3 bases, and 9 bases separated the two germline ends. CDR1 is SGHRS and CDR2 is YFSETQ in the germline V gene. The CDR3 has 15 amino acids.

This clonotype was picked up many times. The rearrangement joins TRBV25-1 to TRBJ2-4; weak D call: TRBD1 (5 bases). V lost 7 bases and J 2 bases, leaving 15 bases between the germline ends. CDR3 length: 15 amino acids. Germline CDR1 and CDR2: MGHDK and SYGVNS. CDR3 sequence (DNA): TGTGCCAGCACCCAAGGGCAGGGTACCAAAAACATTCAGTACTTC. Residues: CASTQGQGTKNIQYF.

This clonotype was seen many times. The gene calls are TRBV20-1 and TRBJ2-7; the match to TRBD1 covers 9 bases. With 0 bases clipped from V and 5 bases from J, the junction kept 11 bases outside the gene matches. The CDR3 has 16 amino acids. Germline V gives CDR1 DFQATT, CDR2 SNEGSKA (reference sequence). The CDR3 spells CSARDSSGTGLNEQYF. Written as DNA, the CDR3 is TGCAGTGCTAGAGACTCCTCCGGGACAGGGCTCAACGAGCAGTACTTC.

This chain uses TRBV20-1 with TRBJ1-5; D might be TRBD1 (6 bases). The CDR3 consists of 16 residues. The germline V and J ends were trimmed by 0 bases and 0 bases, with 12 bases remaining between them. Germline CDR1 DFQATT, CDR2 SNEGSKA (reference sequence). The CDR3 spells CSARDETGYSNQPQHF. The CDR3 DNA is TGCAGTGCTAGAGACGAGACAGGTTATAGCAATCAGCCCCAGCATTTT.

The chain recombines TRBV12-3 or TRBV12-4 with TRBJ2-5; 7 nucleotides match TRBD2. This CDR3 is built from 14 residues. The trim removed 3 bases at V and 3 bases at J, leaving 4 bases unmatched. CDR3 sequence: CASSFWGGEETQYF. The CDR3 bases are TGTGCCAGCAGTTTCTGGGGAGGGGAAGAGACCCAGTACTTC.

This clonotype was observed a few times. The gene calls are TRBV4-2 and TRBJ2-5; D remains ambiguous. CDR1 is LGHNA and CDR2 is YNFKEQ in the germline V gene. The germline V and J ends were trimmed by 0 bases and 2 bases, with 4 bases remaining between them. The CDR3 contains 13 residues. CDR3 in DNA: TGTGCCAGCAGCCAAGATCGGCAAGAGACCCAGTACTTC. It codes for CASSQDRQETQYF.

The V and J genes are TRBV29-1 and TRBJ2-1; TRBD1 might be the D (6 bases). V gave up 3 bases and J gave up 1 base, with 7 bases separating them. The CDR3 runs 13 residues. CDR1 and CDR2 from the germline V gene are SQVTM and ANQGSEA. CDR3: CSVDTGSYNEQFF. The CDR3 nucleotides are TGCAGCGTTGATACAGGGTCCTACAATGAGCAGTTCTTC.

This clonotype was seen a handful of times. The V gene is TRBV5-1, the J gene TRBJ2-1, with D possibly matching TRBD2 (6 bases). From germline, CDR1 is SGHRS and CDR2 YFSETQ. V lost 0 bases to trimming and J lost 2 bases, with 9 bases between them. CDR3 length: 15 residues. CDR3 protein: CASSLGLVAYNEQFF. As DNA, the CDR3 is TGCGCCAGCAGCTTGGGACTAGTCGCCTACAATGAGCAGTTCTTC.

This clonotype occurred a few times. The V call is TRBV30, the J call TRBJ1-1; D perhaps matches TRBD1 (5 bases). The CDR3 runs to 15 residues. Trimming cost V 0 bases and J 3 bases, with 14 bases left between them. Germline V gene data show CDR1 as GTSNPN and CDR2 as SVGIG (reference sequence). The DNA for the CDR3 is TGTGCCTGGAGTGTTGGGAGGGCAGGGTACACTGAAGCTTTCTTT. It yields the protein CAWSVGRAGYTEAFF.

The rearrangement joins TRBV29-1 to TRBJ2-7; 9 positions match TRBD2. This CDR3 spans 14 amino acids. The germline V gene has CDR1 SQVTM and CDR2 ANQGSEA. V trimming: 2 bases; J trimming: 2 bases; junction bases outside the gene matches: 4. Here the CDR3 DNA reads TGCAGCGTTGAACCAAGCGGGAGGCCCTACGAGCAGTACTTC. Translated: CSVEPSGRPYEQYF.

The sample holds many counts of this clonotype. The chain employs TRBV6-1 and TRBJ1-6, with D maybe TRBD1 (5 bases). CDR1 is MNHNS, CDR2 SASEGT, per germline. The CDR3 length is 14 residues. The V end lost 7 bases, the J end lost 10 bases, and 17 bases lay between the germline ends. The CDR3 nucleotides are TGTGCCAGCATTCTAATCGGGGCAGGCTCACCCCTCCACTTT. Encoded protein: CASILIGAGSPLHF.

This clonotype was observed at least ten times. The chain carries TRBV20-1 and TRBJ1-5, with unresolved D. Trimming shortened V by 3 bases and J by 1 base, and 10 bases separated the two germline ends. The CDR3 is 14 residues long. In germline, CDR1 is DFQATT, CDR2 SNEGSKA (reference sequence). CDR3 DNA sequence: TGCAGTGCTAGCAACGGGGTGAGCAATCAGCCCCAGCATTTT. This encodes CSASNGVSNQPQHF.